The clone carrying this TCR beta chain was seen more than once but under ten times. The target antigen is unknown. The entry originates in a study of blood T cells in healthy people across ages. Study findings and constraints: Aged donors had fewer naive CD4+ cells and lower diversity than long-lived donors.

It was with a sample-barcoded 5' primer and a J-beta primer mix that a second PCR of about 6 to 11 cycles was run. TCRdb fed the 5' RACE reads into MiXCR, producing one record per CDR3 protein. The table includes 1.2 million to 1.5 million distinct CDR3 sequences, roughly 60% detected once. The CDR3 contains 15 residues. CDR1 MNHEY and CDR2 SVGEGT come from the germline V gene. The V and J ends lost 3 bases and 5 bases, in that order; junction bases with no gene match: 4. This clonotype originated in a man younger than 35 in good health. The chain links TRBV6-2 or TRBV6-3 to TRBJ2-7; TRBD2 matches 13 bases. The sequenced sample consisted of blood. The CDR3 DNA is TGTGCCAGCAGTTATGGGACTAGCGGGGTCCACGAGCAGTACTTC. Its protein is CASSYGTSGVHEQYF.